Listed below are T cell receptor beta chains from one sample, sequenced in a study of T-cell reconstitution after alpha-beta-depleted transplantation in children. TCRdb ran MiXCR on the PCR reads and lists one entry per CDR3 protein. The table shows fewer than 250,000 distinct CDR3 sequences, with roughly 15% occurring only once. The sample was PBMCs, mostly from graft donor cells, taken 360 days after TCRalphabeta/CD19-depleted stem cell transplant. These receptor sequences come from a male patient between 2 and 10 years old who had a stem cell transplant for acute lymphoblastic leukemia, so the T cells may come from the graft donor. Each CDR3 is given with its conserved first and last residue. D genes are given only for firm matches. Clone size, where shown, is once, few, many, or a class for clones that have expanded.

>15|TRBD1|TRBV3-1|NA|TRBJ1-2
TGTGCCAGCAGCCAGGGAACAGGGGCCGCCTATGGCTACACCTTC
CASSQGTGAAYGYTF
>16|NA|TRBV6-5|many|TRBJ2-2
TGTGCCAGCAGTTACTTTGAGACAGGGAACACCGGGGAGCTGTTTTTT
CASSYFETGNTGELFF
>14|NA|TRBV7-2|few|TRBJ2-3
TGTGCCAGCAGCTTAGAGTCCCCTACAGATACGCAGTATTTT
CASSLESPTDTQYF
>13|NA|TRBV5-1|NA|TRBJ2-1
TGCGCCAGCAATCCGGGCCGCCTAAATGAGCAGTTCTTC
CASNPGRLNEQFF
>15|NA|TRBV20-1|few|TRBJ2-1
TGCAGTGCTAGAGGTACGGACCGTTTCTACAATGAGCAGTTCTTC
CSARGTDRFYNEQFF
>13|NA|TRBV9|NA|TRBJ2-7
TGTGCCAGCAGCGTAGAACAGGGCTTCGAGCAGTACTTC
CASSVEQGFEQYF
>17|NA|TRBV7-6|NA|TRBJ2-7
TGTGCCAGCAGCTTACTCATGCCGGGACTCAGTCCCTACGAGCAGTACTTC
CASSLLMPGLSPYEQYF
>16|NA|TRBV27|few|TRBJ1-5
TGTGCCAGCAGTTTATCCTCAGGAGCGGGCAATCAGCCCCAGCATTTT
CASSLSSGAGNQPQHF
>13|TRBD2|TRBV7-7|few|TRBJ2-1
TGTGCCAGCAGCGGCGGGAGGTACAATGAGCAGTTCTTC
CASSGGRYNEQFF
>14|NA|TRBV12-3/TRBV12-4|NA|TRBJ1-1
TGTGCCAGCAGTCCCCGAGGGGGGACCACTGAAGCTTTCTTT
CASSPRGGTTEAFF
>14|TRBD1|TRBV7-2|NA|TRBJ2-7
TGTGCCAGCAGCTTAGGGACAGGGGTAGACGAGCAGTACTTC
CASSLGTGVDEQYF
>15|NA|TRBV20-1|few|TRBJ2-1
TGCAGTGCCTTACCCCGGGTTCCCTCCTACAATGAGCAGTTCTTC
CSALPRVPSYNEQFF
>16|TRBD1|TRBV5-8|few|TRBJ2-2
TGTGCCAGCAGCCAGACAGGGGTGGAGAAAACCGGGGAGCTGTTTTTT
CASSQTGVEKTGELFF
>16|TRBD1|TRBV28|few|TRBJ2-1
TGTGCCAGCTCTTTAGTAGGACAGGGGTCCTACAATGAGCAGTTCTTC
CASSLVGQGSYNEQFF
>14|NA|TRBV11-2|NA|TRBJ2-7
TGTGCCAGCAGCTCTTTGACAGCTACCTACGAGCAGTACTTC
CASSSLTATYEQYF
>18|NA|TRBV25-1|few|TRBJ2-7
TGTGCCAGCAGTTCCTTCCCAAAGAGGGACACAACTACCTACGAGCAGTACTTC
CASSSFPKRDTTTYEQYF
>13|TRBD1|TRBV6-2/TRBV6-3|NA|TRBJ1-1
TGTGCCGCCCAGGACAGGGGGCTTACTGAAGCTTTCTTT
CAAQDRGLTEAFF
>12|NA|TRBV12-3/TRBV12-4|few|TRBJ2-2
TGTGCCAGCAGACGGATCACCGGGGAGCTGTTTTTT
CASRRITGELFF
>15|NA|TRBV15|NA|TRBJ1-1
TGTGCCACCAGCAGGTTCAGGGTACCGAACACTGAAGCTTTCTTT
CATSRFRVPNTEAFF
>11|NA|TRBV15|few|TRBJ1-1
TGTGCCACCAGCAGAAACACTGAAGCTTTCTTT
CATSRNTEAFF